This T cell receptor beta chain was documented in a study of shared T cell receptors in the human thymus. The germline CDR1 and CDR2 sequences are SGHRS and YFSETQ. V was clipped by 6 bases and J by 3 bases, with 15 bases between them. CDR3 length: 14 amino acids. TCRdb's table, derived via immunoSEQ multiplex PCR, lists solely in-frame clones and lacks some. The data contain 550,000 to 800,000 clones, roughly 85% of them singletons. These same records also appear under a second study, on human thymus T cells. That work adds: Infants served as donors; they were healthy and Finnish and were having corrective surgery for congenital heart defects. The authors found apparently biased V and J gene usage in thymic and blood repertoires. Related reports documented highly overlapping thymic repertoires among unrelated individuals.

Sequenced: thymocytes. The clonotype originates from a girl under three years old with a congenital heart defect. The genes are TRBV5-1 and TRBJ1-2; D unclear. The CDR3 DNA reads TGCGCCAGCAACCCGGGGATAGCCTACTATGGCTACACCTTC. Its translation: CASNPGIAYYGYTF.